A selection of T cell receptor beta chains follows, all from one sample in a study of T cells in localized non-small cell lung cancer. Here immunoSEQ multiplex PCR was the method, and the copy in TCRdb shows in-frame clones only, minus some. The table records around 78,000 clones, around 90% of them present only once. Sequencing used peripheral blood, obtained before any cancer treatment. All receptors come from a woman between 35 and 70 years old with stage I squamous cell lung carcinoma. The conserved cysteine and the conserved F or W are not part of the CDR3 here. The listing skips clone size in some rows; elsewhere it reads once, few, many or a size class.

size | V | CDR3
once | TRBV2 | ASSEYGIAAYEQY
. | TRBV19 | GSTDRVAGYT
. | TRBV4-2 | ASSQDWGFGYGYT
. | TRBV29-1 | SVLDGYEQY
. | TRBV6-5 | ASSNGGQDEAF
. | TRBV19 | ASKEGGIPGELF
. | TRBV5-1 | ASSLAGENYGYT
few | TRBV5-1 | ASSFLAYQETQY
few | TRBV7-9 | ASGGGNYGYT
once | TRBV7-9 | ASSQGQGREKLF
. | TRBV5-1 | ASSLSTVVNTEAF
few | TRBV5-1 | ASSLTGGSSYEQY
. | TRBV5-8 | ASSPFWQGSTDTQY
. | TRBV11-2 | ASSLNWGDYEQY
. | TRBV30 | AWSVMAGRNTEAF
. | TRBV5-1 | ASSTQPTGAGETQY
. | TRBV5-4 | ASSLERGIEKLF
. | TRBV6-1 | ASSERQKSPLH
. | TRBV5-5 | ASSVNRDQPQH
. | TRBV4-1 | ASSQDQGTGRETQY
. | TRBV6-1 | ASSFLGRNTDTQY
. | TRBV5-6 | ASSSTGKGSYGYT
. | TRBV6-6 | ASRGDSNTEAF
. | TRBV19 | ASSLLAGEETQY
. | TRBV5-1 | ATSTGMGAAIY
. | TRBV9 | ASSVEGTGQLKGYT
. | TRBV2 | ASSRDISRAF
. | TRBV9 | ASSPGATNEKLF
. | TRBV12-1 | ASIPRVPGQELNTEAF
. | TRBV10-1 | ASSEKRGTEAF
. | TRBV14 | ASSPTGGDYGYT
. | TRBV6-5 | ASSYSLRTNTEAF
. | TRBV5-6 | ASSQGSVNYGYT
. | TRBV30 | AWSVRVDTEAF
once | TRBV18 | ASSFTARGFTDTQY
. | TRBV5-1 | ASSSGTGTYEQY
. | TRBV23-1 | ASSQFSQGASNQPQH
. | TRBV6-5 | ASSQDQGSYGYT
few | TRBV13 | ASSLNTGVAVTTEAF
. | TRBV9 | ASSVDYGRNEQF
. | TRBV2 | ASSRRQGLNTEAF
. | TRBV6-4 | ASKTEGATNEKLF
. | TRBV30 | AWSSGQGNQPQH
. | TRBV28 | ASKTGYSNQPQH
. | TRBV5-1 | ASSPGTGRDEQY
. | TRBV30 | AWSGDSAPLH
. | TRBV2 | ASSGTGSYGYT
. | TRBV6-1 | ASSEEGGEKLF
. | TRBV30 | AWSVWGNNQPQH
. | TRBV2 | ASSELVSDSPLH
. | TRBV11-2 | ASSSSGGLSSYNEQF
. | TRBV23-1 | ASSQSGRNDRGMIGGANVLT
. | TRBV11-2 | ASSLVQVTYNSPLH
. | TRBV27 | ASSLEPAGAGNSPLH
. | TRBV2 | ASRLNTEAF
. | TRBV7-9 | ASSLGLLAKNIQY
. | TRBV5-5 | ASSSQGTGLYEQY